These 28 T cell receptor beta chains originate from one sample sequenced in a study of OX40 agonist ivuxolimab in advanced cancers. The data were produced by immunoSEQ multiplex PCR, yet TCRdb's version contains in-frame clones alone and is incomplete. The table has under 50,000 clones, around 89% seen once. Sequences were derived from CD4+ or CD8+ T cells sorted from blood, sampled in a trial of the OX40 agonist ivuxolimab. These TCRs come from an adult with an advanced solid tumor such as melanoma, head and neck, liver or kidney cancer.

The CDR3 is CASLWTSGRVGGTDTQYF. The DNA for the CDR3 is TGTGCCAGCCTATGGACTAGCGGGAGGGTAGGTGGCACAGATACGCAGTATTTT. The chain links TRBV7-9 to TRBJ2-3, with 15 bases matching TRBD2. Germline CDR1 SEHNR, CDR2 FQNEAQ (reference sequence). This CDR3 comprises 18 residues. The V gene end was trimmed by 8 bases and the J gene end by 1 base; junction bases not matched to a gene: 10.

This chain uses TRBV9 with TRBJ2-1; TRBD2 is a possible D gene (5 bases). Germline V CDR1 and CDR2: SGDLS, YYNGEE. This CDR3 is 14 amino acids long. The V end was cut by 3 bases, the J end by 4 bases, with 11 bases between. The CDR3 protein is CASSETPGYNEQFF. DNA for the CDR3: TGTGCCAGCAGCGAAACCCCGGGATACAATGAGCAGTTCTTC.

This rearrangement joins TRBV6-1 to TRBJ1-6, with no clear D. This CDR3 has 16 amino acids. Germline CDR1 reads MNHNS; CDR2 reads SASEGT. V lost 3 bases to trimming and J lost 0 bases, with 9 bases between them. CDR3 nucleotide sequence: TGTGCCAGCAGTGACAGGTTAAGCTCCTATAATTCACCCCTCCACTTT. Translating gives CASSDRLSSYNSPLHF.

The chain uses TRBV19 and TRBJ1-1; 7 nucleotides agree with TRBD1. The CDR3 is made up of 12 amino acids. From germline, CDR1 is LNHDA and CDR2 SQIVND (reference sequence). The V gene end was trimmed by 7 bases and the J gene end by 5 bases; junction bases not matched to a gene: 4. The CDR3, as DNA: TGTGCCAGTAAGACAGGGTCAACTGAAGCTTTCTTT. Its translation: CASKTGSTEAFF. Variable domain in full (rest from reference TRBV19 and TRBJ1-1): DGGITQSPKYLFRKEGQNVTLSCEQNLNHDAMYWYRQDPGQGLRLIYYSQIVNDFQKGDIAEGYSVSREKKESFPLTVTSAQKNPTAFYLCASKTGSTEAFFGQGTRLTVV.

The genes are TRBV4-1 and TRBJ2-7, with D unresolved. V was trimmed by 1 base and J by 3 bases, leaving 10 bases between them. Germline CDR1 and CDR2: MGHRA and YSYEKL. The CDR3 is 14 amino acids. The CDR3 DNA reads as TGCGCCAGCAGCCAAGCGCGGTCTGACTACGAGCAGTACTTC. This translates into CASSQARSDYEQYF.

The chain couples TRBV5-4 to TRBJ2-7, with 13 bases identical to TRBD2. CDR3 length: 14 residues. Trimming at V came to 3 bases and at J to 6 bases, leaving 3 bases not matched to a gene. Germline values: CDR1 SGHNT, CDR2 YYREEE (reference sequence). The CDR3 region is CASSSGLAGPEQYF. The CDR3, as DNA: TGTGCCAGCAGCTCGGGACTAGCGGGGCCCGAGCAGTACTTC.

This chain connects TRBV6-6 to TRBJ2-1, with D unresolved. CDR3 length equals 12 residues. V was shortened by 2 bases and J by 5 bases, with 4 bases between the two germline ends. Looked up from germline, CDR1 is MNHNY and CDR2 is SVGAGI (reference sequence). The CDR3 DNA follows: TGTGCCAGCAGTTACGGACACAATGAGCAGTTCTTC. Translated, it gives CASSYGHNEQFF.

The chain employs TRBV5-4 and TRBJ2-2; the D is unclear. CDR3 length: 14 residues. Per germline, CDR1 SGHNT and CDR2 YYREEE (reference sequence). V dropped 4 bases and J dropped 6 bases, with 13 bases sitting between them. The CDR3 coding sequence is TGTGCCAGCAGCCTACCTTGGAGTCCCGGGGAGCTGTTTTTT. Translated, it gives CASSLPWSPGELFF.

V is TRBV27 and J is TRBJ1-5, with a tentative D call TRBD1 (6 bases). Trimming pared 0 bases from V and 3 bases from J, leaving 9 bases between. Germline CDR1 MNHEY, CDR2 SMNVEV (reference sequence). The CDR3 loop spans 15 amino acids. The CDR3 here is CASSLSTGYNQPQHF. The CDR3 DNA is TGTGCCAGCAGTTTATCAACAGGGTACAATCAGCCCCAGCATTTT.

The DNA of the CDR3 is TGCGCCAGCAGCTTGGAATCATTGGGGCGGGAGGGCACAGATACGCAGTATTTT. Amino acid sequence: CASSLESLGREGTDTQYF. V is TRBV5-1 and J is TRBJ2-3; 8 nucleotides line up with TRBD2. CDR1 and CDR2 (germline): SGHRS, YFSETQ. The CDR3 loop spans 18 amino acids. J was trimmed by 1 base and V by 0 bases; bases with no gene match: 10.

This sequence joins TRBV19 and TRBJ2-6; D is ambiguous. The CDR3 runs 15 residues. The V end was cut by 8 bases, the J end by 2 bases, with 13 bases between. Germline values: CDR1 LNHDA, CDR2 SQIVND (reference sequence). CDR3 amino acids: CASSEFAPGANVLTF. CDR3 coding DNA: TGTGCCAGTTCAGAATTTGCCCCTGGGGCCAACGTCCTGACTTTC.

The rearrangement links TRBV29-1 to TRBJ1-2; a possible D gene is TRBD1 (6 bases). The CDR3 has 13 residues. The germline V gene has CDR1 SQVTM and CDR2 ANQGSEA. Trimming took 4 bases from V and 7 from J, leaving 16 bases between them. Here the CDR3 reads CSVADWGARGYTF. CDR3 sequence (DNA): TGCAGCGTTGCAGATTGGGGGGCTCGTGGCTACACCTTC.

The V call is TRBV7-3, the J call TRBJ2-3, with TRBD2 matching 14 bases. Per germline, CDR1 SGHTA and CDR2 FQGTGA. CDR3 length equals 15 residues. V shed 5 bases, J shed 6 bases, and the junction held 4 bases outside the gene matches. The CDR3 region is CASSTGTSGSDTQYF. CDR3 DNA: TGTGCCAGCAGCACCGGGACTAGCGGGAGTGATACGCAGTATTTT.

The chain has TRBV7-6 and TRBJ2-3; TRBD2 matches at 12 bases. V was pared by 1 base and J by 5 bases, with 7 bases of the junction left unmatched. Germline V lookup: CDR1 SGHVS, CDR2 FNYEAQ. The CDR3 runs 17 residues. Written as DNA, the CDR3 is TGTGCCAGCAGCTTAGAGCCTAGCGGGGGGGCTGTAGATACGCAGTATTTT. It is translated as CASSLEPSGGAVDTQYF. The full variable domain, its missing parts supplied by reference TRBV7-6 and TRBJ2-3, is GAGVSQSPRYKVTKRGQDVALRCDPISGHVSLYWYRQALGQGPEFLTYFNYEAQQDKSGLPNDRFSAERPEGSISTLTIQRTEQRDSAMYRCASSLEPSGGAVDTQYFGPGTRLTVL.

The chain has TRBV27 and TRBJ2-1, with 9 bases identical to TRBD1. Looked up from germline, CDR1 is MNHEY and CDR2 is SMNVEV (reference sequence). The length of the CDR3 is 16 residues. V gave up 3 bases and J gave up 5 bases; unmatched junction bases: 8. In nucleotides, the CDR3 is TGTGCCAGCAGTTTCCTGACAGGGGGTAGCAACAATGAGCAGTTCTTC. Translation gives CASSFLTGGSNNEQFF.

The gene calls are TRBV6-6 and TRBJ2-3; 11 positions match TRBD2. CDR3 size: 16 residues. Germline trimming cut 1 base from V and 5 bases from J; bases unmatched to any gene: 5. From germline, CDR1 is MNHNY and CDR2 SVGAGI (reference sequence). As DNA, the CDR3 is TGTGCCAGCAGTTACTTACTAGCGGGAGTTGGAGATACGCAGTATTTT. Translated: CASSYLLAGVGDTQYF.

The rearrangement links TRBV5-6 to TRBJ2-3; D gene uncertain. Trimming shortened V by 0 bases and J by 5 bases, and 4 bases separated the two germline ends. Germline V gene data show CDR1 as SGHDT and CDR2 as YYEEEE. The CDR3 extends over 12 amino acids. The CDR3 loop reads CASSLGGDTQYF. CDR3 nucleotides: TGTGCCAGCAGCTTGGGAGGAGATACGCAGTATTTT. The full variable domain, in which reference TRBV5-6 and TRBJ2-3 provide the parts outside the CDR3, is DAGVTQSPTHLIKTRGQQVTLRCSPKSGHDTVSWYQQALGQGPQFIFQYYEEEERQRGNFPDRFSGHQFPNYSSELNVNALLLGDSALYLCASSLGGDTQYFGPGTRLTVL.

V and J are TRBV4-1 and TRBJ1-2, with a weak D call TRBD1 (6 bases). Germline values: CDR1 MGHRA, CDR2 YSYEKL. The CDR3 covers 12 residues. Trimming removed 3 bases from V and 6 bases from J, with 8 bases in between. The DNA of the CDR3 is TGCGCCAGCAGCCAGGGGGCGAATGGCTACACCTTC. As protein: CASSQGANGYTF.

This chain connects TRBV19 to TRBJ2-5; TRBD2 agrees at 13 bases. V dropped 3 bases and J dropped 3; count of bases not matched to a gene: 4. Germline V CDR1 and CDR2: LNHDA, SQIVND (reference sequence). There are 16 residues in the CDR3. The CDR3 DNA sequence: TGTGCCAGTAGTATTGGACTAGCGGGAGTAAAAGAGACCCAGTACTTC. This encodes CASSIGLAGVKETQYF.

The chain joins TRBV29-1 to TRBJ2-1, with D unclear. The CDR3 consists of 12 residues. The germline V gene has CDR1 SQVTM and CDR2 ANQGSEA. Trimming removed 2 bases at V and 5 bases at J, with 7 bases between. CDR3 DNA: TGCAGCGTTGAAACTGCCAACAATGAGCAGTTCTTC. It encodes CSVETANNEQFF.

The CDR3 loop reads CASSASYGYTF. The DNA for the CDR3 is TGTGCCAGCAGCGCCAGCTATGGCTACACCTTC. The chain couples TRBV9 to TRBJ1-2; D gene ambiguous. The germline V and J ends were trimmed by 3 bases and 4 bases, with 4 bases remaining between them. Germline values: CDR1 SGDLS, CDR2 YYNGEE. There are 11 residues in the CDR3. The whole variable domain, remainder taken from reference TRBV9 and TRBJ1-2, is DSGVTQTPKHLITATGQRVTLRCSPRSGDLSVYWYQQSLDQGLQFLIQYYNGEERAKGNILERFSAQQFPDLHSELNLSSLELGDSALYFCASSASYGYTFGSGTRLTVV.

The chain couples TRBV29-1 to TRBJ2-7; 7 bases line up with TRBD1. Germline CDR1 is SQVTM and CDR2 is ANQGSEA. The CDR3 has 13 residues. Trimming removed 5 bases from V and 3 bases from J; junction bases left unmatched: 7. CDR3 protein: CSVRPGQSYEQYF. The CDR3 nucleotides read TGCAGCGTTCGCCCGGGACAGAGCTACGAGCAGTACTTC.

The chain employs TRBV27 and TRBJ2-7; 9 bases agree with TRBD2. The trim removed 5 bases at V and 0 bases at J, leaving 5 bases unmatched. The V gene's germline CDR1 is MNHEY and CDR2 SMNVEV (reference sequence). This CDR3 contains 15 residues. As DNA, the CDR3 is TGTGCCAGCAGTCCGGAAGCGGGAGGCTCCTACGAGCAGTACTTC. Translation gives CASSPEAGGSYEQYF.

This clone has only one observation. The chain employs TRBV19 and TRBJ1-1; D is ambiguous. This CDR3 is built from 15 residues. The V end lost 7 bases, the J end lost 4 bases, and 19 bases lay between the germline ends. Germline V lookup: CDR1 LNHDA, CDR2 SQIVND (reference sequence). The CDR3 DNA reads TGTGCCAGTACCCTGAGTGCATGGGGTTCCACTGAAGCTTTCTTT. Encoded protein: CASTLSAWGSTEAFF.

The rearrangement uses TRBV13 and TRBJ2-3, with 7 nucleotides matching TRBD2. V lost 6 bases, J lost 11 bases, and 5 bases stayed unmatched. The CDR3 is made up of 11 amino acids. Germline CDR1 reads PRHDT; CDR2 reads FYEKMQ (reference sequence). The DNA of the CDR3 is TGTGCCAGCAGGTGGGACTACCAGCAGTATTTT. Translated, it gives CASRWDYQQYF.

The chain combines TRBV19 with TRBJ1-1, with D possibly being TRBD1 (5 bases). The CDR3 length is 14 residues. Germline lookup yields CDR1 LNHDA and CDR2 SQIVND (reference sequence). Between the trimmed V and J ends, which lost 3 bases and 4 bases, there was a span of 12 bases. This CDR3 reads CASSMAGSGTEAFF. The CDR3 nucleotides are TGTGCCAGTAGTATGGCAGGGTCGGGCACTGAAGCTTTCTTT.

V is TRBV11-2 and J is TRBJ2-5; D is ambiguous. This CDR3 spans 14 amino acids. The V end lost 2 bases, the J end lost 0 bases, and 7 bases lay between the germline ends. From germline, CDR1 is SGHAT and CDR2 FQNNGV. The chain's CDR3 is CASSLWGYQETQYF. In nucleotides, the CDR3 is TGTGCCAGCAGCTTATGGGGATACCAAGAGACCCAGTACTTC.

The J gene is TRBJ1-1, the V gene TRBV28, with D maybe TRBD1 (5 bases). Germline-derived CDR1 and CDR2 are MDHEN and SYDVKM. Trimming shortened V by 4 bases and J by 1 base, and 7 bases separated the two germline ends. The CDR3 is made up of 13 amino acids. CDR3 residues: CASSSQENTEAFF. The CDR3, as DNA: TGTGCCAGCAGTTCACAGGAGAACACTGAAGCTTTCTTT.